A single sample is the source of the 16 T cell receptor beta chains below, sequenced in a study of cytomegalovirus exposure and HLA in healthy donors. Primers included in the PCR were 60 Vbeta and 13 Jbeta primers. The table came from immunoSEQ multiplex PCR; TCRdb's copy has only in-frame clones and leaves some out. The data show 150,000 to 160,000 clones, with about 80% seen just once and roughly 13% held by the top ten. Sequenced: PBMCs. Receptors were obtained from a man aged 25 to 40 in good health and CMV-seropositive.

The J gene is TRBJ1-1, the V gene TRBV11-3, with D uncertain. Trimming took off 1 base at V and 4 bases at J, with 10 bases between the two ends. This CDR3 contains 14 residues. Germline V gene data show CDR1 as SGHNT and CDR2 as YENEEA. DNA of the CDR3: TGTGCCAGCAGCTTAGGGGCGTCGAGCACTGAAGCTTTCTTT. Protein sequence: CASSLGASSTEAFF.

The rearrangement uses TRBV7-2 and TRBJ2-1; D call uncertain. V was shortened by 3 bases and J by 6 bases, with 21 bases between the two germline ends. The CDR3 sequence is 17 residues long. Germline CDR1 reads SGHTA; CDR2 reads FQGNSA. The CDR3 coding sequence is TGTGCCAGCAGCTTGACTGTGCTACTTACTACACGCAATGAGCAGTTCTTC. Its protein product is CASSLTVLLTTRNEQFF.

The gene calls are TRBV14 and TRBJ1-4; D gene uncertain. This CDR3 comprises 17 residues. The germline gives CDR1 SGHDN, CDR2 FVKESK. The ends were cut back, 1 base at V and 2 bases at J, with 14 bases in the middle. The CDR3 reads CASSQGQPGWTNEKLFF. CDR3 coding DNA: TGTGCCAGCAGCCAAGGGCAGCCGGGGTGGACTAATGAAAAACTGTTTTTT. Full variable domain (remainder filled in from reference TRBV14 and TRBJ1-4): EAGVTQFPSHSVIEKGQTVTLRCDPISGHDNLYWYRRVMGKEIKFLLHFVKESKQDESGMPNNRFLAERTGGTYSTLKVQPAELEDSGVYFCASSQGQPGWTNEKLFFGSGTQLSVL.

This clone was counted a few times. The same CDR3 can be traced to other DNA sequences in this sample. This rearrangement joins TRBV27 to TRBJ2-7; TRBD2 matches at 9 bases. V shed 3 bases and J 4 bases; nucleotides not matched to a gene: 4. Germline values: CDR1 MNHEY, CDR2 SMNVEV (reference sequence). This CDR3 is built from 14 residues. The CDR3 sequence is CASSFAGGPYEQYF. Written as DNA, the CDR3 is TGTGCCAGCAGTTTCGCGGGAGGGCCTTACGAGCAGTACTTC.

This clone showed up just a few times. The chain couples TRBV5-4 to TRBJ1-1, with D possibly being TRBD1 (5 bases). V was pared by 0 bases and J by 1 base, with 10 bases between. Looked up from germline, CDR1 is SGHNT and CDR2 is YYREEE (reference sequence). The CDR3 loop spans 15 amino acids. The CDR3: CASSLGGVRNTEAFF. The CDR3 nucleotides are TGTGCCAGCAGCTTGGGGGGGGTAAGGAACACTGAAGCTTTCTTT.

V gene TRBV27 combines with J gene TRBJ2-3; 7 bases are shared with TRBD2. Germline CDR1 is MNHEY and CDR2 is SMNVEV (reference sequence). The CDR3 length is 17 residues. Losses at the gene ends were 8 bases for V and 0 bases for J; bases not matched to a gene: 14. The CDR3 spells CASCSYSGTKSTDTQYF. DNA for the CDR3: TGTGCCAGCTGCTCCTACTCCGGGACTAAAAGCACAGATACGCAGTATTTT.

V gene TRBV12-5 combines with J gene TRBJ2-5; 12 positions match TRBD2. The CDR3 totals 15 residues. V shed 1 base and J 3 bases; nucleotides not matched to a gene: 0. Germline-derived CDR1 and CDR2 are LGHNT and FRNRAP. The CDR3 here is CASGLGLAGEETQYF. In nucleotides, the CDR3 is TGTGCTAGTGGTTTGGGACTAGCGGGAGAAGAGACCCAGTACTTC.

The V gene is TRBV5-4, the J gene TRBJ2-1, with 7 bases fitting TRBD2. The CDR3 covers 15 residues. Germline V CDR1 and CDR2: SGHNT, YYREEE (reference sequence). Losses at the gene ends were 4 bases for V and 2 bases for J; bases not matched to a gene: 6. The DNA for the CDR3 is TGTGCCAGCAGCCGCAGCGGGAACGCCTACAATGAGCAGTTCTTC. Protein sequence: CASSRSGNAYNEQFF.

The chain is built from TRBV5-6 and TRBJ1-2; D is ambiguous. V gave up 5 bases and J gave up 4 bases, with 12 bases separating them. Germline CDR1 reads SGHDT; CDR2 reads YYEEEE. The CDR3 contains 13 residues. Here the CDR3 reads CASRKQSLYGYTF. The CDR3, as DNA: TGTGCCAGCAGAAAACAGTCCCTCTATGGCTACACCTTC.

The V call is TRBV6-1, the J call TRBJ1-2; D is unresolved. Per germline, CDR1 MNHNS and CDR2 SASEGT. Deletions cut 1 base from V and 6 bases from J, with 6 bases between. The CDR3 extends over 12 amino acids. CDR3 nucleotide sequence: TGTGCCAGCAGTGAAGGGCAGAATGGCTACACCTTC. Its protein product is CASSEGQNGYTF.

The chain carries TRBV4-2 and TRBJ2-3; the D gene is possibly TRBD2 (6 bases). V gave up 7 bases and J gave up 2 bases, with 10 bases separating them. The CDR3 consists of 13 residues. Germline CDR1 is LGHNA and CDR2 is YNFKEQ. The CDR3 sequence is CASTWTITDTQYF. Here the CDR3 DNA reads TGTGCCAGCACCTGGACTATCACAGATACGCAGTATTTT.

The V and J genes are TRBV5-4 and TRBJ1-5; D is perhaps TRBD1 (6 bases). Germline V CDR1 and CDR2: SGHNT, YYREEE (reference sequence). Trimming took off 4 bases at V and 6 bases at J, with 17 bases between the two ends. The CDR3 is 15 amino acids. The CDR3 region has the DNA TGTGCCAGCAGCCAAGCTACGGGGGGCGGTCAGCCCCAGCATTTT. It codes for CASSQATGGGQPQHF.

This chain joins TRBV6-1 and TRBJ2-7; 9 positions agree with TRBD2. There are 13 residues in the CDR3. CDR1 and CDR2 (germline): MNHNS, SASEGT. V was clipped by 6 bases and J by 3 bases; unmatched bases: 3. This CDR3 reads CASRTSGIYEQYF. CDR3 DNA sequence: TGTGCCAGCAGGACTAGCGGAATCTACGAGCAGTACTTC.

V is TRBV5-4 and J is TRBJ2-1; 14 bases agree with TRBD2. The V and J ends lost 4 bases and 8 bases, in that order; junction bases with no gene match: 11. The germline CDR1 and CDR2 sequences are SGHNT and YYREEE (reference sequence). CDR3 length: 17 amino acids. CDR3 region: CASSPMGLAGEEDEQFF. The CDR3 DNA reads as TGTGCCAGCAGCCCGATGGGACTAGCGGGAGAAGAAGATGAGCAGTTCTTC. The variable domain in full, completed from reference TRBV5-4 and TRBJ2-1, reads ETGVTQSPTHLIKTRGQQVTLRCSSQSGHNTVSWYQQALGQGPQFIFQYYREEENGRGNFPPRFSGLQFPNYSSELNVNALELDDSALYLCASSPMGLAGEEDEQFFGPGTRLTVL.

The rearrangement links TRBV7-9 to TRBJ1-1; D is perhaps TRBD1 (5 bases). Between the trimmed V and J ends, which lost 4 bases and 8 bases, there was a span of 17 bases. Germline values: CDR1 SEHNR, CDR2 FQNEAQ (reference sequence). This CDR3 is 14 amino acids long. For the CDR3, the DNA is TGTGCCAGCAGCTCCCAGGGTAGGATCGGGGAAGCTTTCTTT. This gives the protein CASSSQGRIGEAFF. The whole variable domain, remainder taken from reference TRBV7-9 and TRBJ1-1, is DTGVSQNPRHKITKRGQNVTFRCDPISEHNRLYWYRQTLGQGPEFLTYFQNEAQLEKSRLLSDRFSAERPKGSFSTLEIQRTEQGDSAMYLCASSSQGRIGEAFFGQGTRLTVV.

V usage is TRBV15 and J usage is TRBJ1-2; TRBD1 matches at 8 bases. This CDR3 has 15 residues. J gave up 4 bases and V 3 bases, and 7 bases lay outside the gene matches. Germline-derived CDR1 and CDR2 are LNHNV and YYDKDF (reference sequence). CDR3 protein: CATSSGQGRSYGYTF. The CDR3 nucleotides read TGTGCCACCAGCAGCGGACAGGGCAGAAGCTATGGCTACACCTTC.